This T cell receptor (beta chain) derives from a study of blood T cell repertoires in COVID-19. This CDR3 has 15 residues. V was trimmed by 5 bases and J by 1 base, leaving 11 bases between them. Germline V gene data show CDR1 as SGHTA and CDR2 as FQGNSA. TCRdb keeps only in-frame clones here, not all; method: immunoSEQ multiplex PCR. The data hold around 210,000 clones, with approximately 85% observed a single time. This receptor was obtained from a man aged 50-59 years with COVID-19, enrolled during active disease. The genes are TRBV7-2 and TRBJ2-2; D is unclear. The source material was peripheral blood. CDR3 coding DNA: TGTGCCAGCAGCCCCGAGTTTGGGAACACCGGGGAGCTGTTTTTT. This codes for CASSPEFGNTGELFF. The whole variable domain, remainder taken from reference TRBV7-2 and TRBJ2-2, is GAGVSQSPSNKVTEKGKDVELRCDPISGHTALYWYRQSLGQGLEFLIYFQGNSAPDKSGLPSDRFSAERTGGSVSTLTIQRTQQEDSAVYLCASSPEFGNTGELFFGEGSRLTVL.